This entry features one TCR beta chain sequence. The antigen remains unidentified. RNA transcripts served as the template for amplifying TCR beta CDR3 regions. The HTBI primer set served for first-round RT-PCR of the TCR CDR3. TCRdb reanalysed the multiplex PCR reads using MiXCR and keeps one entry per CDR3 protein. The sample has around 440,000 distinct CDR3 sequences; about 15% are singletons. The entry originates in a study of T cells in Graves' hyperthyroidism and ophthalmopathy. For the study at large: Peripheral blood draws took place at initial diagnosis, ahead of any treatment.

Newly diagnosed patients aged 18 to 65 had hyperthyroidism of under 2 months' duration. V lost 2 bases to trimming and J lost 4 bases; unmatched junction nucleotides: 12. In germline, CDR1 is LGHDT, CDR2 YNNKEL (reference sequence). This CDR3 spans 18 amino acids. Findings and limits, study-wide: Appearing also in blood were most of the thyroid clonotypes expanded above 0.001.

The sequenced material came from blood. The chain has TRBV3-1 and TRBJ2-7, with 12 bases aligning to TRBD2. The TCR sequence derives from a woman in her late teens or twenties with Graves' hyperthyroidism. CDR3: CASSQKGRLAGANYEQYF. The CDR3 DNA reads TGTGCCAGCAGCCAAAAGGGAAGACTAGCGGGAGCTAATTACGAGCAGTACTTC.